This entry lists 26 T cell receptor beta chains sequenced from one sample in a study of shared clonotypes between healthy human individuals. Clones were sequenced by immunoSEQ multiplex PCR, and TCRdb holds only the in-frame ones, with some missing. The data hold around 2.1 million clones, with more than 90% observed a single time. The sequenced sample consisted of naive CD4+ T cells sorted from blood. Stated subset: CD45RA+ positively selected. The receptors stem from a young man in good health.

This sequence joins TRBV29-1 and TRBJ2-3; 7 bases are shared with TRBD2. Germline values: CDR1 SQVTM, CDR2 ANQGSEA. Unmatched junction bases numbered 10, after V lost 1 base and J lost 6 bases. This CDR3 region has 15 residues. The CDR3 region has the DNA TGCAGCGTTGAAGGGCGACTAGCCCGGTGGGATACGCAGTATTTT. This sequence encodes CSVEGRLARWDTQYF.

The chain couples TRBV7-9 to TRBJ2-1, with unresolved D. Germline V gene lookup returns CDR1 SEHNR and CDR2 FQNEAQ (reference sequence). The CDR3 is 15 residues long. Trimming removed 5 bases from V and 0 bases from J, with 11 bases in between. As DNA, the CDR3 is TGTGCCAGCAGCCAAGGACGGAGCTCCTACAATGAGCAGTTCTTC. Residues: CASSQGRSSYNEQFF.

The rearrangement uses TRBV9 and TRBJ1-4; 10 bases align to TRBD1. This CDR3 spans 16 amino acids. Germline CDR1 is SGDLS and CDR2 is YYNGEE. Unmatched junction bases numbered 2, after V lost 2 bases and J lost 1 base. In DNA form, the CDR3 reads TGTGCCAGCAGCGTTCGGACAGGGGGAACTAATGAAAAACTGTTTTTT. Protein product: CASSVRTGGTNEKLFF.

CDR3: CASSGKIDRGVGTSAYEQYF. The CDR3 DNA follows: TGCGCCAGCAGTGGAAAAATCGACAGGGGAGTCGGGACTAGCGCCTACGAGCAGTACTTC. The chain carries TRBV10-1 and TRBJ2-7, with 10 positions matching TRBD2. CDR3 length: 20 amino acids. CDR1 and CDR2 from the germline V gene are WNHNN and SYGVQD (reference sequence). J was trimmed by 2 bases and V by 4 bases; bases with no gene match: 20.

The chain has TRBV2 and TRBJ2-3; D is unclear. Germline V gene lookup returns CDR1 SNHLY and CDR2 FYNNEI. V lost 10 bases and J 2 bases, leaving 19 bases between the germline ends. There are 15 residues in the CDR3. The CDR3 spells CANSPVGLDTDTQYF. The CDR3, as DNA: TGTGCCAACTCCCCAGTTGGGCTCGACACAGATACGCAGTATTTT.

Concerning this clone: Other nucleotide sequences from this sample produce the same CDR3. This chain joins TRBV5-1 and TRBJ1-2; D call uncertain. The germline V gene encodes CDR1 SGHRS and CDR2 YFSETQ. Trimming pared 0 bases from V and 0 bases from J, leaving 0 bases between. The CDR3 covers 12 residues. The CDR3 spells CASSLANYGYTF. In DNA form, the CDR3 reads TGCGCCAGCAGCTTGGCTAACTATGGCTACACCTTC.

The chain joins TRBV2 to TRBJ1-6; 8 positions agree with TRBD1. Germline V gene lookup returns CDR1 SNHLY and CDR2 FYNNEI. V shed 2 bases and J 4 bases; nucleotides not matched to a gene: 16. This CDR3 region has 20 residues. CDR3 nucleotide sequence: TGTGCCAGCAGTGAATGGCGCGGTCAGGGGGCGCGGGAGTATAATTCACCCCTCCACTTT. This translates into CASSEWRGQGAREYNSPLHF.

This chain links TRBV6-1 with TRBJ2-7, with D perhaps TRBD1 (5 bases). The V gene lost 5 bases and the J gene lost 0 bases, with 11 bases spanning the gap. CDR3 length equals 14 residues. Looked up from germline, CDR1 is MNHNS and CDR2 is SASEGT. The CDR3, as DNA: TGTGCCAGCAGTAGTGACAGTATCTCCTACGAGCAGTACTTC. As protein: CASSSDSISYEQYF.

The genes are TRBV7-9 and TRBJ2-1; 7 nucleotides agree with TRBD1. V trimming: 4 bases; J trimming: 10 bases; junction bases outside the gene matches: 13. In germline, CDR1 is SEHNR, CDR2 FQNEAQ (reference sequence). This CDR3 is built from 15 residues. Here the CDR3 DNA reads TGTGCCAGCAGCTCATCAGACAGGGTCCAGGGGGAGCAGTTCTTC. The encoded protein is CASSSSDRVQGEQFF.

Concerning this clone itself: Other DNA sequences within the sample encode an identical CDR3. The chain joins TRBV6-5 to TRBJ1-3; D is undetermined. Trimming took 0 bases from V and 3 from J, leaving 6 bases between them. CDR3 length: 14 residues. Germline-derived CDR1 and CDR2 are MNHEY and SVGAGI. The CDR3 DNA sequence: TGTGCCAGCAGTTACTCGAGGAGTGGAAACACCATATATTTT. It specifies CASSYSRSGNTIYF.

This clone is a singleton in its sample. This CDR3 is also generated by other DNA sequences in the sample. This chain links TRBV28 with TRBJ1-5, with TRBD1 as a possible D gene (6 bases). V gave up 5 bases and J gave up 2 bases, with 10 bases separating them. This CDR3 spans 14 amino acids. Germline V gene lookup returns CDR1 MDHEN and CDR2 SYDVKM. DNA of the CDR3: TGTGCCAGCAGTCCCCGACAGGGCAATCAGCCCCAGCATTTT. Protein: CASSPRQGNQPQHF.

V and J are TRBV2 and TRBJ1-1, with 7 bases that match TRBD1. V was pared by 7 bases and J by 0 bases, with 5 bases of the junction left unmatched. The CDR3 has 14 residues. The germline CDR1 and CDR2 sequences are SNHLY and FYNNEI. The CDR3 region has the DNA TGTGCCAGCACCTGGGGACAGATGAACACTGAAGCTTTCTTT. Its translation is CASTWGQMNTEAFF.

The genes are TRBV28 and TRBJ2-7, with 7 bases identical to TRBD1. With 5 bases clipped from V and 3 bases from J, the junction kept 7 bases outside the gene matches. There are 14 residues in the CDR3. Germline CDR1 is MDHEN and CDR2 is SYDVKM. CDR3 residues: CASSNLQGVYEQYF. CDR3 coding DNA: TGTGCCAGCAGTAATCTCCAGGGGGTCTACGAGCAGTACTTC.

The rearrangement uses TRBV30 and TRBJ1-4; the match to TRBD1 covers 10 bases. This CDR3 has 15 amino acids. CDR1 GTSNPN and CDR2 SVGIG come from the germline V gene (reference sequence). Trimming took 4 bases from V and 11 from J; bases not matched to a gene: 13. In nucleotides, the CDR3 is TGTGCCTGGACCCGACCGGGGACAGGGGCGAGGAAACTGTTTTTT. Protein: CAWTRPGTGARKLFF.

The V call is TRBV9, the J call TRBJ2-2; D could derive from TRBD1 or TRBD2 (5 bases each). In germline, CDR1 is SGDLS, CDR2 YYNGEE. This CDR3 is built from 15 residues. The V end was cut by 0 bases, the J end by 9 bases, with 15 bases between. This CDR3 reads CASSVASSGARELFF. The CDR3 DNA follows: TGTGCCAGCAGCGTAGCTAGCAGTGGGGCCCGGGAGCTGTTTTTT. The entire variable domain, with the rest obtained from reference TRBV9 and TRBJ2-2, is as follows: DSGVTQTPKHLITATGQRVTLRCSPRSGDLSVYWYQQSLDQGLQFLIQYYNGEERAKGNILERFSAQQFPDLHSELNLSSLELGDSALYFCASSVASSGARELFFGEGSRLTVL.

This clone was seen once. CDR3 sequence reads: CASSSLGGGLNTGELFF. CDR3 nucleotide sequence: TGTGCCAGCAGCTCCCTTGGCGGGGGACTGAACACCGGGGAGCTGTTTTTT. This sequence joins TRBV28 and TRBJ2-2; 7 bases map to TRBD2. The germline V gene encodes CDR1 MDHEN and CDR2 SYDVKM. The CDR3 contains 17 residues. Trimming at V came to 6 bases and at J to 1 base, leaving 11 bases not matched to a gene.

The chain employs TRBV7-9 and TRBJ2-5; 9 bases line up with TRBD2. Germline V CDR1 and CDR2: SEHNR, FQNEAQ (reference sequence). J was trimmed by 4 bases and V by 3 bases; bases with no gene match: 6. This CDR3 contains 15 residues. CDR3 sequence: CASSFSGGGGETQYF. The CDR3 nucleotides read TGTGCCAGCAGCTTTAGCGGGGGAGGAGGAGAGACCCAGTACTTC. Variable domain in full (rest from reference TRBV7-9 and TRBJ2-5): DTGVSQNPRHKITKRGQNVTFRCDPISEHNRLYWYRQTLGQGPEFLTYFQNEAQLEKSRLLSDRFSAERPKGSFSTLEIQRTEQGDSAMYLCASSFSGGGGETQYFGPGTRLLVL.

The chain employs TRBV25-1 and TRBJ1-1; perhaps TRBD1 as D (6 bases). CDR3 length: 13 amino acids. Deletions cut 8 bases from V and 1 base from J, with 11 bases between. CDR1 and CDR2 (germline): MGHDK, SYGVNS. The CDR3, as DNA: TGTGCCAGCGGAAGGGGGGGGAACACTGAAGCTTTCTTT. Amino acids: CASGRGGNTEAFF.

With respect to this clone: The same CDR3 can be traced to other DNA sequences in this sample. The chain uses TRBV5-1 and TRBJ2-5; a possible D gene is TRBD1 (6 bases). The CDR3 length is 14 residues. Per germline, CDR1 SGHRS and CDR2 YFSETQ. Trimming removed 0 bases from V and 4 bases from J, with 10 bases in between. CDR3 nucleotides: TGCGCCAGCAGCTTGGGACAGGTGGGAGAGACCCAGTACTTC. Translating gives CASSLGQVGETQYF. The full variable domain, completed using reference TRBV5-1 and TRBJ2-5, is KAGVTQTPRYLIKTRGQQVTLSCSPISGHRSVSWYQQTPGQGLQFLFEYFSETQRNKGNFPGRFSGRQFSNSRSEMNVSTLELGDSALYLCASSLGQVGETQYFGPGTRLLVL.

In this sample, this clone turned up once. The V call is TRBV5-6, the J call TRBJ2-3; D unclear. In germline, CDR1 is SGHDT, CDR2 YYEEEE. V gave up 1 base and J gave up 0 bases, with 12 bases separating them. The CDR3 contains 16 residues. CDR3 nucleotide sequence: TGTGCCAGCAGCTTGATCATCAGTCCTAGCACAGATACGCAGTATTTT. It encodes CASSLIISPSTDTQYF.

This rearrangement joins TRBV7-9 to TRBJ1-2; 9 nucleotides agree with TRBD1. This CDR3 is built from 19 residues. Germline-derived CDR1 and CDR2 are SEHNR and FQNEAQ (reference sequence). J was trimmed by 0 bases and V by 4 bases; bases with no gene match: 15. CDR3 amino acids: CASSSAFRDREGTNYGYTF. Here the CDR3 DNA reads TGTGCCAGCAGCTCCGCCTTCCGGGACAGGGAGGGTACTAACTATGGCTACACCTTC.

The rearrangement uses TRBV19 and TRBJ1-2; TRBD1 is a possible D gene (6 bases). The CDR3 is 17 amino acids. Looked up from germline, CDR1 is LNHDA and CDR2 is SQIVND (reference sequence). Trimming stripped 7 bases from V and 0 bases from J, with 21 bases between. CDR3 nucleotide sequence: TGTGCCAGTACCTCTCGAGGGGAGGGGGTCACTAACTATGGCTACACCTTC. Its protein product is CASTSRGEGVTNYGYTF.

The rearrangement joins TRBV19 to TRBJ2-4, with D perhaps TRBD2 (6 bases). V lost 5 bases and J 1 base, leaving 15 bases between the germline ends. Germline CDR1 LNHDA, CDR2 SQIVND (reference sequence). There are 16 residues in the CDR3. In DNA, the CDR3 is TGTGCCAGTAGTCTGAGGGCGGGATTCGCCAAAAACATTCAGTACTTC. Protein product: CASSLRAGFAKNIQYF.

This clone was recorded once. The gene calls are TRBV5-1 and TRBJ2-7; 12 nucleotides match TRBD2. Germline V lookup: CDR1 SGHRS, CDR2 YFSETQ. J gave up 6 bases and V 0 bases, and 10 bases lay outside the gene matches. CDR3 size: 17 residues. CDR3 DNA: TGCGCCAGCAGCTTGGCTAGCGGGGGGGCCACTCTCCTCGAGCAGTACTTC. It specifies CASSLASGGATLLEQYF.

This clone came up once. The J gene is TRBJ2-4, the V gene TRBV10-3, with D unresolved. The germline V gene encodes CDR1 ENHRY and CDR2 SYGVKD. Trimming took off 9 bases at V and 0 bases at J, with 15 bases between the two ends. The CDR3 loop spans 15 amino acids. This CDR3 is CAIRTWSRAKNIQYF. The CDR3 DNA is TGTGCCATTCGTACTTGGTCTCGAGCCAAAAACATTCAGTACTTC.

The chain uses TRBV19 and TRBJ2-2; D gene unclear. Trimming stripped 4 bases from V and 0 bases from J, with 3 bases between. CDR1 and CDR2 (germline): LNHDA, SQIVND (reference sequence). CDR3 length equals 13 residues. The CDR3 nucleotides are TGTGCCAGTAGTAAGACGAACACCGGGGAGCTGTTTTTT. Its protein is CASSKTNTGELFF.